This T cell receptor (beta chain) was recovered during a study of cytomegalovirus exposure and HLA in healthy donors. Study in general: Both the roughly 120 validation repertoires and the 600 to 700 first-cohort repertoires used the same platform, as reported by a later analysis.

Study outcomes and limitations: The tendency of first-cohort TCR clusters to co-occur in the 120 or so validation repertoires emerged from a later analysis.

Method: immunoSEQ multiplex PCR; TCRdb's copy keeps in-frame clones and lacks some. The repertoire holds about 160,000 clones, with about nine tenths as singletons. Note on this clone: Its antigen remains unknown.

CDR1 SGDLS and CDR2 YYNGEE come from the germline V gene. The V segment lost 5 bases and the J segment 2 bases; nucleotides outside the gene matches: 3. CDR3 size: 13 residues. V is TRBV9 and J is TRBJ2-7, with 8 bases matching TRBD2. The receptor was derived from a woman aged 25 to 39 in good health and CMV-seronegative. The sample consisted of PBMCs. Here the CDR3 DNA reads TGTGCCAGCAGTAATAGCGGGGCCTACGAGCAGTACTTC. Amino acids: CASSNSGAYEQYF.